These T cell receptor beta chains were read from a single sample in a study of T cell responses to AZD1222 COVID-19 vaccine. Profiling relied on immunoSEQ multiplex PCR, and the TCRdb table lists in-frame clones only, not all of them. The sample contains 100,000 to 130,000 clones, 89% of which appear only once. Material: peripheral blood, obtained on day 0 of AZD1222 vaccination. These receptors were obtained from an adult in good health. Each CDR3 is given with its conserved first and last residue. The order of the fields is clone size, D gene, V gene, J gene, CDR3 protein, CDR3 DNA. D genes are given only for firm matches. Clone size, where shown, is once, few, many, or a class for clones that have expanded.

>NA|TRBD2|TRBV19|TRBJ2-1
CASNTYPGLAGEPHNEQFF
TGTGCCAGTAATACTTATCCGGGACTAGCGGGAGAGCCCCACAATGAGCAGTTCTTC
>NA|NA|TRBV18|TRBJ2-3
CASSPGGTDTQYF
TGTGCCAGCTCACCTGGGGGGACAGATACGCAGTATTTT
>NA|NA|TRBV3-1/TRBV3-2|TRBJ2-3
CASSQSGSSGTDTQYF
TGTGCCAGCAGCCAATCCGGTAGTAGCGGCACAGATACGCAGTATTTT
>NA|NA|TRBV30|TRBJ1-5
CAWSARIRESQPQHF
TGTGCCTGGAGTGCTCGTATCAGGGAGTCTCAGCCCCAGCATTTT
>NA|NA|TRBV10-3|TRBJ2-1
CAITARVAGNEQFF
TGTGCCATCACCGCCAGGGTGGCGGGTAATGAGCAGTTCTTC
>NA|NA|TRBV9|TRBJ2-1
CASSVATTTVSEQFF
TGTGCCAGCAGCGTAGCTACAACCACGGTGAGTGAGCAGTTCTTC
>few|NA|TRBV27|TRBJ2-5
CASVTGLKETQYF
TGTGCCAGCGTCACAGGACTTAAAGAGACCCAGTACTTC
>NA|NA|TRBV9|TRBJ2-7
CASSAQNSPYEQYF
TGTGCCAGCAGCGCGCAGAACAGTCCCTACGAGCAGTACTTC
>once|NA|TRBV28|TRBJ2-7
CASRTSYEQYF
TGTGCCAGCAGAACATCTTACGAGCAGTACTTC
>NA|NA|TRBV6-5|TRBJ1-1
CASSYAGGDTEAFF
TGTGCCAGCAGTTACGCAGGAGGGGACACTGAAGCTTTCTTT
>NA|NA|TRBV4-1|TRBJ1-1
CASSQPSRGARTEAFF
TGCGCCAGCAGCCAACCCAGCCGGGGGGCGCGTACTGAAGCTTTCTTT
>NA|NA|TRBV2|TRBJ1-5
CASSPAANSNQPQHF
TGTGCCAGCAGCCCGGCGGCTAATAGCAATCAGCCCCAGCATTTT
>NA|NA|TRBV7-2|TRBJ2-1
CASSVEGNEQFF
TGTGCCAGCAGCGTCGAGGGCAATGAGCAGTTCTTC
>few|TRBD1|TRBV29-1|TRBJ2-1
CSAGGLNNEQFF
TGCAGCGCAGGGGGCCTCAACAATGAGCAGTTCTTC
>NA|NA|TRBV27|TRBJ1-2
CASSLLEGPGGANYGYTF
TGTGCCAGCAGTTTATTGGAAGGTCCCGGTGGCGCTAACTATGGCTACACCTTC
>NA|NA|TRBV28|TRBJ2-3
CASSFPTGTSTDTQYF
TGTGCCAGCAGTTTTCCCACAGGTACAAGCACAGATACGCAGTATTTT
>NA|NA|TRBV2|TRBJ1-6
CASSPSGQSSPGHSPLHF
TGTGCCAGCAGTCCTTCAGGGCAGAGTTCCCCGGGCCATTCACCCCTCCACTTT